This TCR beta chain was captured by sequencing in a study of cytomegalovirus exposure and HLA in healthy donors. PCR involved 60 Vbeta and 13 Jbeta primers. Libraries were prepared by immunoSEQ multiplex PCR; TCRdb keeps only in-frame clonotypes and omits some of them. This sample has 160,000 or so clones, with roughly 85% found just once. With V trimmed by 2 bases and J by 2 bases, 4 bases remained unmatched. The CDR3 consists of 15 residues. CDR1 and CDR2 (germline): MNHEY, SVGAGI. Notes on this clone: What it recognizes is unknown.

Overall study results and limits: Prior analysis indicated that the majority of TCR beta V segments exhibited productivity approximately 90% or approximately 30% of the time. Roughly even sequencing depth across donors was the assumption behind the presence/absence analyses.

The TCR was taken from a woman aged 45-59 years in good health and CMV-seronegative. The V gene is TRBV6-5, the J gene TRBJ2-5; 8 bases agree with TRBD1. The sequencing input was PBMCs. This CDR3 is CASSYLQGVQETQYF. DNA for the CDR3: TGTGCCAGCAGTTACCTACAGGGGGTGCAAGAGACCCAGTACTTC.